The present T cell receptor beta chain was sequenced within a study of response to subunit inactivated influenza vaccine. Via MiXCR, TCRdb re-called the RT-PCR reads, giving one row per CDR3 protein. The repertoire has roughly 630,000 distinct CDR3 sequences, 13% to 15% of them found once; the top ten carry 7.5% to 8%. This clonotype was recorded at least ten times. Its antigen is not identified. General study results and limits: With each seasonal influenza vaccination, the authors suggested, few new T cells are recruited.

The CDR3 is 15 amino acids. Germline CDR1 and CDR2: MDHEN and SYDVKM. The trim removed 6 bases at V and 2 bases at J, leaving 8 bases unmatched. The V call is TRBV28, the J call TRBJ1-1, with 8 nucleotides matching TRBD1. This sample comprised PBMCs from blood, obtained less than 15 days before vaccination. The sequence derives from a man aged 45-65 years who received an inactivated influenza vaccine. This CDR3 reads CASSPDRGQNTEAFF. Here the CDR3 DNA reads TGTGCCAGCAGCCCTGACAGGGGCCAAAACACTGAAGCTTTCTTT.